The 27 T cell receptor beta chains below come from one sample, sequenced in a study of T cell responses to AZD1222 COVID-19 vaccine. Clones were sequenced by immunoSEQ multiplex PCR, and TCRdb holds only the in-frame ones, with some missing. This table has fewer than 100,000 clones, around 88% appearing once. Material: peripheral blood, obtained 28 days after the second AZD1222 dose. Receptor source: an adult who received the AZD1222 COVID-19 vaccine.

This chain uses TRBV11-2 with TRBJ2-7, with 8 bases identical to TRBD2. There are 15 residues in the CDR3. Trimming at V came to 5 bases and at J to 2 bases, leaving 8 bases not matched to a gene. CDR1 is SGHAT and CDR2 is FQNNGV in the germline V gene. The CDR3 DNA sequence: TGTGCCAGCAGCATTACTAGCGGAAGGACCTACGAGCAGTACTTC. It encodes CASSITSGRTYEQYF.

CDR3 DNA: TGTGCCAGCAGCGCTTTAAGGAACACCGGGGAGCTGTTTTTT. Translating it yields CASSALRNTGELFF. The chain couples TRBV9 to TRBJ2-2; no reliable D call. V was clipped by 3 bases and J by 1 base, with 7 bases between them. From germline, CDR1 is SGDLS and CDR2 YYNGEE. The CDR3 is made up of 14 amino acids.

This chain joins TRBV5-1 and TRBJ2-1; D not certain. V lost 3 bases to trimming and J lost 10 bases, with 14 bases between them. Germline V gene data show CDR1 as SGHRS and CDR2 as YFSETQ. The CDR3 has 13 amino acids. CDR3 sequence: CASSSLQAPEQFF. The DNA of the CDR3 is TGCGCCAGCAGCTCCCTCCAGGCGCCCGAGCAGTTCTTC. Drawing the rest from reference TRBV5-1 and TRBJ2-1, the complete variable domain is KAGVTQTPRYLIKTRGQQVTLSCSPISGHRSVSWYQQTPGQGLQFLFEYFSETQRNKGNFPGRFSGRQFSNSRSEMNVSTLELGDSALYLCASSSLQAPEQFFGPGTRLTVL.

The chain is built from TRBV6-5 and TRBJ2-7, with 9 bases aligning to TRBD2. The germline V gene encodes CDR1 MNHEY and CDR2 SVGAGI. The CDR3 sequence is 16 residues long. V lost 0 bases and J lost 8; bases outside the gene matches: 11. The CDR3 reads CASSYSMFAGGPKQYF. CDR3 DNA sequence: TGTGCCAGCAGTTACTCTATGTTTGCGGGGGGGCCCAAGCAGTACTTC.

This rearrangement joins TRBV6-4 to TRBJ1-2, with D possibly TRBD1 on 5 matching bases. With 2 bases removed from V and 6 bases from J, the gap between germline ends came to 10 bases. The CDR3 has 13 residues. Per the germline V gene, CDR1 is MRHNA and CDR2 is SNTAGT. The CDR3 DNA sequence: TGTGCCAGCAGTGACGGGCAGGGTAATGGCTACACCTTC. This codes for CASSDGQGNGYTF.

V is TRBV15 and J is TRBJ2-3; 9 nucleotides align to TRBD1. After removal of 7 bases from V and 2 bases from J, the junction contained 7 bases not matched to a gene. This CDR3 has 15 amino acids. The germline V gene encodes CDR1 LNHNV and CDR2 YYDKDF (reference sequence). CDR3 DNA sequence: TGTGCCACCAACAAGGGACAGGGAAACACAGATACGCAGTATTTT. This gives the protein CATNKGQGNTDTQYF.

The rearrangement joins TRBV19 to TRBJ1-2; D unclear. Germline V gene data show CDR1 as LNHDA and CDR2 as SQIVND (reference sequence). The V gene lost 1 base and the J gene lost 8 bases, with 8 bases spanning the gap. The CDR3 consists of 12 residues. This chain's CDR3 is CASSIGANGYTF. The DNA for the CDR3 is TGTGCCAGTAGTATAGGGGCTAACGGCTACACCTTC.

The V gene is TRBV10-3, the J gene TRBJ1-1; 7 positions agree with TRBD1. The trim removed 2 bases at V and 5 bases at J, leaving 8 bases unmatched. This CDR3 has 15 residues. In germline, CDR1 is ENHRY, CDR2 SYGVKD. CDR3 nucleotide sequence: TGTGCCATCAGTGAGCATCGACAGGGCGGGACTGAAGCTTTCTTT. Protein: CAISEHRQGGTEAFF.

V and J are TRBV19 and TRBJ1-1; perhaps TRBD1 as D (6 bases). Per the germline V gene, CDR1 is LNHDA and CDR2 is SQIVND (reference sequence). The germline V and J ends were trimmed by 3 bases and 5 bases, with 13 bases remaining between them. The CDR3 contains 14 residues. DNA for the CDR3: TGTGCCAGTAGTATTCAGGGGCTAAGGACTGAAGCTTTCTTT. Translating gives CASSIQGLRTEAFF.

The chain joins TRBV2 to TRBJ2-1; a possible D gene is TRBD1 (5 bases). Trimming stripped 3 bases from V and 0 bases from J, with 9 bases between. There are 15 residues in the CDR3. Germline-derived CDR1 and CDR2 are SNHLY and FYNNEI. CDR3 region: CASSETASSYNEQFF. The CDR3 region has the DNA TGTGCCAGCAGTGAGACAGCCAGCTCCTACAATGAGCAGTTCTTC.

The chain couples TRBV7-3 to TRBJ1-1, with D unclear. Trimming left V 2 bases short and J 2 bases short, with 6 bases between. Germline V gene sequence: CDR1 SGHTA, CDR2 FQGTGA. The CDR3 totals 13 residues. CDR3 DNA sequence: TGTGCCAGCAGCTTAGAACCAAACACTGAAGCTTTCTTT. Translating it yields CASSLEPNTEAFF.

The chain employs TRBV5-1 and TRBJ2-2; maybe TRBD2 (6 bases). Germline V gene sequence: CDR1 SGHRS, CDR2 YFSETQ. V was shortened by 4 bases and J by 1 base, with 14 bases between the two germline ends. The CDR3 length is 16 residues. CDR3 in DNA: TGCGCCAGCAGCGTAGCTAGCGTTGGGAACACCGGGGAGCTGTTTTTT. This sequence encodes CASSVASVGNTGELFF.

This chain joins TRBV7-8 and TRBJ1-1, with 8 bases matching TRBD1. V dropped 4 bases and J dropped 0; count of bases not matched to a gene: 4. The CDR3 extends over 15 amino acids. Germline V gene sequence: CDR1 SGHVS, CDR2 FQNEAQ. The CDR3 nucleotides read TGTGCCAGCAGCTCCGGACAGGGCCTGAACACTGAAGCTTTCTTT. Translation: CASSSGQGLNTEAFF.

This rearrangement joins TRBV10-1 to TRBJ2-2; the match to TRBD1 covers 7 bases. Per germline, CDR1 WNHNN and CDR2 SYGVQD (reference sequence). Unmatched junction bases numbered 8, after V lost 8 bases and J lost 5 bases. This CDR3 is built from 14 residues. CDR3: CASLDRVGTGELFF. The CDR3 DNA reads TGCGCCAGCCTAGACAGGGTTGGTACCGGGGAGCTGTTTTTT.

As to this clone: Other nucleotide sequences in the sample specify the same CDR3. The CDR3 nucleotides are TGTGCCAGCAGCTGGACAGGGGGCGATGAAAAACTGTTTTTT. It yields the protein CASSWTGGDEKLFF. The rearrangement links TRBV5-5 to TRBJ1-4, with TRBD1 matching over 11 bases. Germline V gives CDR1 SGHKS, CDR2 YYEKEE (reference sequence). The trim removed 3 bases at V and 6 bases at J, leaving 1 base unmatched. There are 14 residues in the CDR3.

The chain links TRBV7-3 to TRBJ2-1; 7 bases map to TRBD2. The CDR3 is made up of 14 amino acids. Trimming at V came to 5 bases and at J to 5 bases, leaving 6 bases not matched to a gene. The germline V gene has CDR1 SGHTA and CDR2 FQGTGA. The CDR3 DNA reads TGTGCCAGCAGCCCGGTGGGAGGGCACAATGAGCAGTTCTTC. This codes for CASSPVGGHNEQFF.

This clone is a singleton in its sample. The chain employs TRBV30 and TRBJ1-1; 7 nucleotides match TRBD1. The J segment lost 0 bases and the V segment lost 2 bases, leaving 3 bases of the junction unmatched. Germline lookup yields CDR1 GTSNPN and CDR2 SVGIG (reference sequence). The CDR3 consists of 14 residues. The CDR3 protein is CAWSRGRMNTEAFF. The CDR3 DNA follows: TGTGCCTGGAGTAGGGGGCGGATGAACACTGAAGCTTTCTTT.

This chain links TRBV5-1 with TRBJ1-2; D ambiguous. Trimming stripped 0 bases from V and 7 bases from J, with 13 bases between. CDR1 and CDR2 (germline): SGHRS, YFSETQ. There are 14 residues in the CDR3. The CDR3 nucleotides read TGCGCCAGCAGCTTGGAAAGCGGGCTGGGTGGCTACACCTTC. Protein product: CASSLESGLGGYTF.

The chain links TRBV3-1 (or the pseudogene TRBV3-2) to TRBJ2-7; D is tentatively TRBD1 or TRBD2 (5 bases each). Trimming shortened V by 0 bases and J by 6 bases, and 12 bases separated the two germline ends. Germline CDR1 reads LGHDT; CDR2 reads YNNKEL (reference sequence). The CDR3 extends over 14 amino acids. CDR3: CASSQDWMRGEQYF. The CDR3 nucleotides are TGTGCCAGCAGCCAAGATTGGATGAGGGGCGAGCAGTACTTC.

CDR3 bases: TGTGCCAGCAGTGTTGGACTAGCGGGGAGGTCAGATACGCAGTATTTT. Its protein is CASSVGLAGRSDTQYF. The chain is built from TRBV25-1 and TRBJ2-3; TRBD2 matches at 12 bases. CDR3 length equals 16 residues. With V trimmed by 4 bases and J by 4 bases, 6 bases remained unmatched. Germline loops: CDR1 MGHDK, CDR2 SYGVNS.

J is TRBJ2-6 and V is TRBV7-3, with D perhaps being TRBD1 or TRBD2 (5 bases each). CDR1 SGHTA and CDR2 FQGTGA come from the germline V gene. Trimming pared 1 base from V and 1 base from J, leaving 14 bases between. The CDR3 extends over 18 amino acids. The CDR3 reads CASSLKGDGQSGANVLTF. The CDR3 DNA reads as TGTGCCAGCAGCTTAAAAGGGGACGGTCAATCTGGGGCCAACGTCCTGACTTTC.

V is TRBV3-1 (or the pseudogene TRBV3-2) and J is TRBJ1-1; D is uncertain. The length of the CDR3 is 14 residues. The V and J ends lost 0 bases and 10 bases respectively, with 15 bases between them. Germline CDR1 is LGHDT and CDR2 is YNNKEL (reference sequence). The CDR3: CASSQDRQVVGAFF. The CDR3 DNA sequence: TGTGCCAGCAGCCAAGATAGGCAGGTTGTAGGAGCTTTCTTT.

The chain has TRBV11-2 and TRBJ2-7; D is unresolved. The germline CDR1 and CDR2 sequences are SGHAT and FQNNGV. This CDR3 region has 13 residues. Trimming removed 3 bases at V and 3 bases at J, with 9 bases between. CDR3 in amino acids: CASSFTENYEQYF. CDR3 in DNA: TGTGCCAGCAGCTTTACAGAGAACTACGAGCAGTACTTC.

The chain has TRBV23-1 and TRBJ1-5; D is possibly TRBD1 (5 bases). TRBV23-1 is given ORF status, its function remaining uncertain. V was pared by 2 bases and J by 0 bases, with 14 bases between. The CDR3 contains 17 residues. The CDR3 reads CASSQRQPNYSNQPQHF. CDR3 bases: TGCGCCAGCAGTCAACGACAGCCAAACTATAGCAATCAGCCCCAGCATTTT.

The genes are TRBV11-3 and TRBJ1-1, with D unresolved. With 5 bases removed from V and 0 bases from J, the gap between germline ends came to 10 bases. This CDR3 region has 14 residues. Germline CDR1 reads SGHNT; CDR2 reads YENEEA. CDR3 bases: TGTGCCAGCAGCCGAAGCGGGGTGAACACTGAAGCTTTCTTT. It specifies CASSRSGVNTEAFF.

This rearrangement joins TRBV19 to TRBJ2-1, with 8 nucleotides matching TRBD1. The germline gives CDR1 LNHDA, CDR2 SQIVND (reference sequence). The CDR3 runs to 15 residues. J was trimmed by 0 bases and V by 7 bases; bases with no gene match: 5. CDR3 region: CASTWTGSSYNEQFF. CDR3 DNA: TGTGCCAGTACCTGGACAGGGAGCTCCTACAATGAGCAGTTCTTC.

This chain connects TRBV5-4 to TRBJ2-3; the D gene is possibly TRBD1 (6 bases). The CDR3 has 12 residues. Germline loops: CDR1 SGHNT, CDR2 YYREEE (reference sequence). The V end was cut by 7 bases, the J end by 6 bases, with 12 bases between. CDR3 bases: TGTGCCAGCTCTACAGGGCTCGATACGCAGTATTTT. As protein: CASSTGLDTQYF.